The 25 T cell receptor beta chains below all came from one sample that was sequenced in a study of T-cell memory formation after mild COVID-19. TCRdb independently ran MiXCR on the 5' RACE reads; one entry per CDR3 protein. Of hundreds of thousands of distinct CDR3 sequences listed, less than 25% were seen once; the top ten hold 13%. Material for sequencing was PBMCs or a T cell subset sorted from them (not recorded which). The receptors originated from an adult woman who had mild COVID-19 (a few samples of this study predate the infection). Cell type and time point are not known.

The rearrangement joins TRBV20-1 to TRBJ2-4; D is perhaps TRBD2 (5 bases). There are 15 residues in the CDR3. Germline V CDR1 and CDR2: DFQATT, SNEGSKA (reference sequence). The V end lost 5 bases, the J end lost 3 bases, and 17 bases lay between the germline ends. DNA of the CDR3: TGCAGTGCTGGACGGACTGGTGTCGGCAAAAACATTCAGTACTTC. Its translation is CSAGRTGVGKNIQYF.

This clonotype was seen a few times. The V gene is TRBV9, the J gene TRBJ2-7; TRBD1 matches at 12 bases. V trimming: 1 base; J trimming: 6 bases; junction bases outside the gene matches: 5. The length of the CDR3 is 15 residues. The germline CDR1 and CDR2 sequences are SGDLS and YYNGEE. The CDR3 bases are TGTGCCAGCAGCGTAACCGGGACAGGGGGCTCCGAGCAGTACTTC. Encoded protein: CASSVTGTGGSEQYF.

The chain combines TRBV4-1 with TRBJ2-5, with 12 nucleotides matching TRBD2. Germline CDR1 and CDR2: MGHRA and YSYEKL. V lost 3 bases, J lost 4 bases, and 9 bases stayed unmatched. The CDR3 has 17 residues. CDR3 sequence reads: CASSQSPSGGALETQYF. CDR3 bases: TGCGCCAGCAGCCAGAGTCCTAGCGGGGGGGCCTTAGAGACCCAGTACTTC.

This rearrangement joins TRBV7-2 to TRBJ1-5, with TRBD1 matching 12 bases. The CDR3 is 16 amino acids. The trim removed 5 bases at V and 4 bases at J, leaving 6 bases unmatched. Germline-derived CDR1 and CDR2 are SGHTA and FQGNSA. The CDR3 here is CASSQGQGAVNQPQHF. The CDR3, as DNA: TGTGCCAGCAGCCAGGGACAGGGGGCGGTTAATCAGCCCCAGCATTTT.

This clonotype appeared many times. V and J are TRBV20-1 and TRBJ2-3; D possibly corresponds to TRBD2 (6 bases). CDR1 is DFQATT, CDR2 SNEGSKA, per germline (reference sequence). The ends were cut back, 6 bases at V and 0 bases at J, with 19 bases in the middle. The CDR3 is made up of 16 amino acids. DNA of the CDR3: TGCAGTGCCCCAGATAAGGCGGGGATAAGCACAGATACGCAGTATTTT. The encoded protein is CSAPDKAGISTDTQYF.

V and J are TRBV5-1 and TRBJ1-6, with 9 bases lining up with TRBD1. Trimming took 7 bases from V and 10 from J; bases not matched to a gene: 9. Germline V lookup: CDR1 SGHRS, CDR2 YFSETQ. The CDR3 has 14 amino acids. CDR3 sequence reads: CASRVDRGGSPLHF. CDR3 in DNA: TGCGCCAGCCGCGTGGACAGGGGCGGATCACCCCTCCACTTT.

For this clonotype: Mismatch with germline at one junction end may stem from a read error. CDR3 sequence reads: CASSLGTSGALF. The DNA of the CDR3 is TGCGCCAGCAGCTTGGGGACTAGCGGGGCCCTGTTC. The chain combines TRBV5-1 with TRBJ2-1, with TRBD2 identical over 12 bases. CDR3 length: 12 residues. Germline V gene sequence: CDR1 SGHRS, CDR2 YFSETQ.

The V gene is TRBV7-3, the J gene TRBJ2-1; TRBD2 matches at 10 bases. The germline V gene has CDR1 SGHTA and CDR2 FQGTGA. Trimming took 0 bases from V and 10 from J; bases not matched to a gene: 3. This CDR3 has 14 amino acids. In DNA form, the CDR3 reads TGTGCCAGCAGCTTAACGGGACTAGCGTACGAGCAGTTCTTC. Its translation is CASSLTGLAYEQFF.

V usage is TRBV5-1 and J usage is TRBJ2-7, with unresolved D. The germline CDR1 and CDR2 sequences are SGHRS and YFSETQ. Deletions cut 0 bases from V and 3 bases from J, with 7 bases between. This CDR3 is built from 13 residues. In nucleotides, the CDR3 is TGCGCCAGCAGCTTGGGGGAAATCTACGAGCAGTACTTC. Translating gives CASSLGEIYEQYF.

This clonotype has at least ten counts. The chain couples TRBV3-1 to TRBJ2-2; D unclear. Deletions cut 1 base from V and 2 bases from J, with 5 bases between. Germline CDR1 LGHDT, CDR2 YNNKEL (reference sequence). This CDR3 is 14 amino acids long. This CDR3 is CASSQGVNTGELFF. The CDR3 DNA follows: TGTGCCAGCAGCCAAGGAGTAAACACCGGGGAGCTGTTTTTT.

There are a few counts of this clonotype. The rearrangement links TRBV6-1 to TRBJ2-7; D not certain. This CDR3 is 12 amino acids long. Germline V CDR1 and CDR2: MNHNS, SASEGT. Trimming cost V 3 bases and J 2 bases, with 5 bases left between them. DNA of the CDR3: TGTGCCAGCAGTGAGGCAGCCTACGAGCAGTACTTC. Translated, it gives CASSEAAYEQYF.

The chain couples TRBV30 to TRBJ1-2, with D hard to call. CDR3 size: 12 residues. Germline-derived CDR1 and CDR2 are GTSNPN and SVGIG (reference sequence). Trimming pared 8 bases from V and 0 bases from J, leaving 10 bases between. In DNA, the CDR3 is TGTGCCCTGGGGTTAGCTAACTATGGCTACACCTTC. Its translation is CALGLANYGYTF.

V is TRBV12-3 or TRBV12-4 and J is TRBJ2-3, with TRBD2 identical over 10 bases. This CDR3 is built from 16 residues. V gave up 5 bases and J gave up 5 bases; unmatched junction bases: 10. This CDR3 is CASSRPGVAGGDTQYF. CDR3 in DNA: TGTGCCAGCAGTCGCCCAGGGGTAGCGGGGGGAGATACGCAGTATTTT.

The chain joins TRBV7-2 to TRBJ1-2, with D perhaps matching TRBD1 (5 bases). CDR3 length equals 15 residues. V gave up 2 bases and J gave up 5 bases, with 15 bases separating them. CDR1 is SGHTA, CDR2 FQGNSA, per germline. This chain's CDR3 is CASSLRAGFDYGYTF. The DNA of the CDR3 is TGTGCCAGCAGCTTAAGGGCAGGGTTTGATTATGGCTACACCTTC. The full variable domain, its missing parts supplied by reference TRBV7-2 and TRBJ1-2, is GAGVSQSPSNKVTEKGKDVELRCDPISGHTALYWYRQSLGQGLEFLIYFQGNSAPDKSGLPSDRFSAERTGGSVSTLTIQRTQQEDSAVYLCASSLRAGFDYGYTFGSGTRLTVV.

The chain links TRBV6-5 to TRBJ2-1, with D possibly TRBD1 on 6 matching bases. CDR1 and CDR2 (germline): MNHEY, SVGAGI. CDR3 size: 13 residues. V was shortened by 1 base and J by 5 bases, with 6 bases between the two germline ends. The CDR3 coding sequence is TGTGCCAGCAGTTACTGGGACAACAATGAGCAGTTCTTC. Its translation is CASSYWDNNEQFF.

This clonotype came up a few times. CDR3 bases: TGCGCCAGCAGCGGACGAGATACGCAGTATTTT. Translating gives CASSGRDTQYF. This chain uses TRBV4-3 with TRBJ2-3; no definite D call. V was cut by 5 bases and J by 5 bases, with 5 bases left in between. The CDR3 has 11 amino acids. From germline, CDR1 is LGHNA and CDR2 YSLEER.

A few counts support this clonotype. The gene calls are TRBV10-3 and TRBJ1-2; D call uncertain. Germline loops: CDR1 ENHRY, CDR2 SYGVKD. The V gene lost 6 bases and the J gene lost 5 bases, with 10 bases spanning the gap. The CDR3 is 12 residues long. In nucleotides, the CDR3 is TGTGCCATCAGGGTCGCGGGATATGGCTACACCTTC. Protein sequence: CAIRVAGYGYTF.

This clonotype has more than one count but fewer than ten. The V gene is TRBV7-2, the J gene TRBJ2-1; D is unresolved. CDR1 is SGHTA and CDR2 is FQGNSA in the germline V gene. Trimming removed 5 bases from V and 10 bases from J, with 15 bases in between. The CDR3 covers 13 residues. The CDR3 region has the DNA TGTGCCAGCAGCCCTCGGACCGCAAGGGAGCAGTTCTTC. Translation gives CASSPRTAREQFF.

As DNA, the CDR3 is TGCAGTGCTAGAGATGGGGGACTTACACCCGGGGAGCTGTTTTTT. Amino acids: CSARDGGLTPGELFF. This rearrangement joins TRBV20-1 to TRBJ2-2, with D perhaps matching TRBD2 (6 bases). Trimming removed 0 bases from V and 6 bases from J, with 14 bases in between. Germline V CDR1 and CDR2: DFQATT, SNEGSKA (reference sequence). The CDR3 is 15 residues long.

This clonotype was observed a handful of times. This chain connects TRBV11-3 to TRBJ2-1; TRBD2 is a possible D gene (5 bases). Germline CDR1 reads SGHNT; CDR2 reads YENEEA. V lost 7 bases and J 0 bases, leaving 16 bases between the germline ends. CDR3 length equals 16 residues. The CDR3 DNA is TGTGCCAGCAACTCATACGGGGTCAGCTCCTACAATGAGCAGTTCTTC. Its protein is CASNSYGVSSYNEQFF.

The V gene is TRBV7-2, the J gene TRBJ2-1; D gene unclear. The CDR3 is 14 residues long. Germline-derived CDR1 and CDR2 are SGHTA and FQGNSA. Trimming stripped 6 bases from V and 4 bases from J, with 13 bases between. CDR3 amino acids: CASRSLLRYNEQFF. The CDR3 nucleotides are TGTGCCAGCAGATCTCTACTAAGGTACAATGAGCAGTTCTTC.

The genes are TRBV25-1 and TRBJ1-1; 7 bases map to TRBD1. V trimming: 7 bases; J trimming: 10 bases; junction bases outside the gene matches: 15. CDR3 length: 14 amino acids. Germline V gene sequence: CDR1 MGHDK, CDR2 SYGVNS. CDR3 sequence (DNA): TGTGCCAGCACCGAGACAGGGTATTACTCTCGAGCTTTCTTT. It encodes CASTETGYYSRAFF. Based on the CDR3 plus reference TRBV25-1 and TRBJ1-1, the full variable domain is EADIYQTPRYLVIGTGKKITLECSQTMGHDKMYWYQQDPGMELHLIHYSYGVNSTEKGDLSSESTVSRIRTEHFPLTLESARPSHTSQYLCASTETGYYSRAFFGQGTRLTVV.

The table lists this clonotype with many counts. The chain uses TRBV7-3 and TRBJ2-2; D is ambiguous. This CDR3 region has 15 residues. From germline, CDR1 is SGHTA and CDR2 FQGTGA. Trimming shortened V by 5 bases and J by 3 bases, and 13 bases separated the two germline ends. In DNA form, the CDR3 reads TGTGCCAGCAGCCGGTCAAATCGCCACACCGGGGAGCTGTTTTTT. This codes for CASSRSNRHTGELFF.

This clonotype was observed at least ten times. The chain is built from TRBV5-1 and TRBJ2-1; D possibly matches TRBD1 or TRBD2 (5 bases each). The germline V and J ends were trimmed by 5 bases and 2 bases, with 11 bases remaining between them. Germline V gives CDR1 SGHRS, CDR2 YFSETQ. CDR3 length: 14 residues. The CDR3 here is CASSMGETYNEQFF. The CDR3 nucleotides read TGCGCCAGCAGTATGGGGGAGACCTACAATGAGCAGTTCTTC.

This clonotype has more than one count but fewer than ten. The J gene is TRBJ1-2, the V gene TRBV27, with TRBD1 matching 7 bases. The V segment lost 5 bases and the J segment 4 bases; nucleotides outside the gene matches: 16. The germline CDR1 and CDR2 sequences are MNHEY and SMNVEV (reference sequence). This CDR3 contains 17 residues. CDR3: CASSPYFGQEDFYGYTF. The CDR3 coding sequence is TGTGCCAGCAGTCCCTATTTCGGACAGGAGGATTTCTATGGCTACACCTTC.